Each of the 23 T cell receptor beta chains below was sequenced from the same sample in a study of T cell repertoires in cytomegalovirus infection. TCRdb re-called the reads with MiXCR, one entry per CDR3 protein. Among fewer than 550,000 distinct CDR3 sequences listed, roughly 12% were seen once. Input material: PBMCs. The receptor source for this set is a human donor in good health (CMV status not recorded). Some clones in this sample may be carry-over from other donors' samples.

In its sample, this clonotype was seen a few times. The J gene is TRBJ2-3, the V gene TRBV12-3 or TRBV12-4, with 8 bases that match TRBD2. The CDR3 length is 16 residues. Germline trimming cut 2 bases from V and 8 bases from J; bases unmatched to any gene: 12. The CDR3 spells CASSLRTSLQRSTQYF. CDR3 nucleotides: TGTGCCAGCAGTTTAAGGACTAGCCTCCAGAGAAGTACGCAGTATTTT.

This clonotype showed up just once. The rearrangement links TRBV7-9 to TRBJ2-5; 8 positions match TRBD2. V was clipped by 5 bases and J by 10 bases; unmatched bases: 6. The CDR3 extends over 12 amino acids. The germline V gene encodes CDR1 SEHNR and CDR2 FQNEAQ (reference sequence). CDR3 bases: TGTGCCAGCAGCCCGACTAGCGAGGACCAGTACTTC. Translation: CASSPTSEDQYF.

Notes on this clonotype: One base away lies a much larger clone, so this may be a sequencing read error. The V gene is TRBV20-1, the J gene TRBJ2-3, with TRBD2 matching 11 bases. With V trimmed by 7 bases and J by 3 bases, 12 bases remained unmatched. This CDR3 is 16 amino acids long. Germline V lookup: CDR1 DFQATT, CDR2 SNEGSKA (reference sequence). The CDR3, as DNA: TGCAGTGTCGCGGGGGGACTAGCGGTAGTTACAGATACGCAGTATTTT. It is translated as CSVAGGLAVVTDTQYF.

The chain employs TRBV11-2 and TRBJ2-1; 10 bases align to TRBD1. Germline V lookup: CDR1 SGHAT, CDR2 FQNNGV. This CDR3 has 16 amino acids. V shed 4 bases, J shed 13 bases, and the junction held 16 bases outside the gene matches. CDR3 nucleotides: TGTGCCAGCAGCTCCCTGAGGCCAAGCGGGGACAGGGGTCAGTTCTTC. The encoded protein is CASSSLRPSGDRGQFF.

In its sample, this clonotype was seen once. The V and J genes are TRBV29-1 and TRBJ2-7, with TRBD1 identical over 8 bases. Germline CDR1 is SQVTM and CDR2 is ANQGSEA. The CDR3 is 13 amino acids. J was trimmed by 2 bases and V by 6 bases; bases with no gene match: 6. The CDR3 region has the DNA TGCAGCGTCCGGACAGGGTTTACCTACGAGCAGTACTTC. Amino acid sequence: CSVRTGFTYEQYF.

The genes are TRBV11-2 and TRBJ1-4, with 8 bases fitting TRBD1. The CDR3 spans 16 residues. CDR1 and CDR2 (germline): SGHAT, FQNNGV. Losses at the gene ends were 4 bases for V and 8 bases for J; bases not matched to a gene: 12. Here the CDR3 reads CASSSEFGQGQEKLFF. The DNA of the CDR3 is TGTGCCAGCAGCTCCGAGTTTGGACAGGGTCAAGAAAAACTGTTTTTT.

This clonotype was observed at least ten times. The chain uses TRBV11-2 and TRBJ2-5, with 12 bases fitting TRBD2. J lost 5 bases, V lost 5 bases, and 9 bases had no gene match. The CDR3 runs to 16 residues. Per the germline V gene, CDR1 is SGHAT and CDR2 is FQNNGV. DNA of the CDR3: TGTGCCAGCAGCGCTAGACTAGCGGGAGCTCGGGAGACCCAGTACTTC. Amino acids: CASSARLAGARETQYF.

This chain uses TRBV5-1 with TRBJ2-7; tentative D call: TRBD1 (6 bases). The CDR3 is 15 residues long. Trimming removed 1 base at V and 0 bases at J, with 11 bases between. Looked up from germline, CDR1 is SGHRS and CDR2 is YFSETQ. CDR3 coding DNA: TGCGCCAGCAGCTTGATCCAGGGGAGCTCCTACGAGCAGTACTTC. Amino acid sequence: CASSLIQGSSYEQYF.

In this sample, this clonotype turned up many times. The chain employs TRBV12-5 and TRBJ1-1; no clear D gene. This CDR3 comprises 14 residues. V was clipped by 3 bases and J by 4 bases, with 12 bases between them. Per germline, CDR1 LGHNT and CDR2 FRNRAP. Here the CDR3 DNA reads TGTGCTAGTGGTTTCCCGGTAGTTTCCACTGAAGCTTTCTTT. As protein: CASGFPVVSTEAFF.

Comments on this clonotype: One base away lies a much larger clone, so this may be a sequencing read error. No conserved phenylalanine or tryptophan is present at the end of the CDR3, so a read error is the likely explanation. The rearrangement joins TRBV12-3 or TRBV12-4 to TRBJ1-6, with D uncertain. This CDR3 comprises 14 residues. V was pared by 3 bases and J by 4 bases, with 7 bases between. For the CDR3, the DNA is TGTGCCAGCAGTTTCGGGCAGTATAATTCACCCCTCCACTTA. Residues: CASSFGQYNSPLHL.

This clonotype came up many times. This chain connects TRBV7-2 to TRBJ2-1, with D uncertain. Per the germline V gene, CDR1 is SGHTA and CDR2 is FQGNSA. V was shortened by 1 base and J by 4 bases, with 11 bases between the two germline ends. The CDR3 is 15 amino acids. CDR3 in amino acids: CASSLGSQNYNEQFF. The CDR3 nucleotides are TGTGCCAGCAGCTTAGGCTCCCAGAATTACAATGAGCAGTTCTTC.

In its sample, this clonotype was seen many times. The chain employs TRBV7-2 and TRBJ2-2; 15 bases agree with TRBD2. Germline CDR1 reads SGHTA; CDR2 reads FQGNSA. Germline trimming cut 6 bases from V and 4 bases from J; bases unmatched to any gene: 6. This CDR3 has 17 amino acids. The DNA for the CDR3 is TGTGCCAGCAGAGGGACTAGCGGGAGGTCGAGCACCGGGGAGCTGTTTTTT. Its translation is CASRGTSGRSSTGELFF.

This clonotype occurred many times. The chain has TRBV6-5 and TRBJ1-3, with a possible D match to TRBD1 (6 bases). V lost 2 bases and J 4 bases, leaving 18 bases between the germline ends. Germline CDR1 is MNHEY and CDR2 is SVGAGI. This CDR3 spans 17 amino acids. CDR3 residues: CASSYRSGGRRGNTIYF. As DNA, the CDR3 is TGTGCCAGCAGTTACCGAAGCGGGGGGCGCCGCGGAAACACCATATATTTT.

CDR3 nucleotides: TGTGCCAGCAGACAAACACGGATTGAAGAGACCCAGTACTTC. Translating it yields CASRQTRIEETQYF. The chain joins TRBV25-1 to TRBJ2-5; D is unclear. V lost 6 bases to trimming and J lost 3 bases, with 14 bases between them. This CDR3 is 14 amino acids long. Germline V gene lookup returns CDR1 MGHDK and CDR2 SYGVNS.

This clonotype came up many times. The chain uses TRBV29-1 and TRBJ2-5; D is possibly TRBD2 (6 bases). V shed 7 bases and J shed 2 bases, with 14 bases lying between them. Germline V gene data show CDR1 as SQVTM and CDR2 as ANQGSEA. The CDR3 length is 13 residues. The CDR3 DNA is TGCAGCGCCCGGGGGATCGAGCAAGAGACCCAGTACTTC. This encodes CSARGIEQETQYF.

The rearrangement joins TRBV14 to TRBJ1-5, with D tentatively TRBD1 (5 bases). Germline V lookup: CDR1 SGHDN, CDR2 FVKESK. The length of the CDR3 is 12 residues. The V gene lost 3 bases and the J gene lost 5 bases, with 5 bases spanning the gap. CDR3 amino acids: CASSHRDQPQHF. The CDR3 DNA reads TGTGCCAGCAGCCACAGGGATCAGCCCCAGCATTTT. The whole variable domain, filled in from reference TRBV14 and TRBJ1-5, reads EAGVTQFPSHSVIEKGQTVTLRCDPISGHDNLYWYRRVMGKEIKFLLHFVKESKQDESGMPNNRFLAERTGGTYSTLKVQPAELEDSGVYFCASSHRDQPQHFGDGTRLSIL.

This clonotype was seen many times. The genes are TRBV6-1 and TRBJ1-6, with 9 bases that match TRBD1. This CDR3 region has 16 residues. Germline V lookup: CDR1 MNHNS, CDR2 SASEGT. The trim removed 4 bases at V and 6 bases at J, leaving 7 bases unmatched. The CDR3 is CASSGQGVDGNSPLHF. CDR3 bases: TGTGCCAGCAGTGGACAGGGGGTTGATGGTAATTCACCCCTCCACTTT.

This clonotype showed up many times. The V gene is TRBV6-1, the J gene TRBJ2-7, with D possibly TRBD1 on 6 matching bases. V lost 5 bases, J lost 6 bases, and 11 bases lay in between. The germline V gene encodes CDR1 MNHNS and CDR2 SASEGT. CDR3 length equals 12 residues. The CDR3 nucleotides are TGTGCCAGCAGTTCTCAGGGGTTCGAGCAGTACTTC. This gives the protein CASSSQGFEQYF.

This clonotype was counted only a few times. The CDR3 spells CASRPDTYNEQFF. The CDR3, as DNA: TGTGCCAGCAGACCCGACACATACAATGAGCAGTTCTTC. V usage is TRBV2 and J usage is TRBJ2-1; D remains ambiguous. The CDR3 runs 13 residues. Germline CDR1 reads SNHLY; CDR2 reads FYNNEI. V was shortened by 6 bases and J by 4 bases, with 10 bases between the two germline ends.

The table lists this clonotype with many counts. The gene calls are TRBV2 and TRBJ2-1; D is unresolved. The CDR3 has 13 residues. Germline V lookup: CDR1 SNHLY, CDR2 FYNNEI. Trimming pared 7 bases from V and 3 bases from J, leaving 10 bases between. The CDR3 reads CASKLGNYNEQFF. The DNA for the CDR3 is TGTGCCAGCAAATTGGGCAACTACAATGAGCAGTTCTTC.

This clonotype was found many times. This chain joins TRBV28 and TRBJ1-2, with no clear D. Trimming removed 1 base from V and 4 bases from J, with 10 bases in between. The CDR3 is 14 residues long. The germline V gene has CDR1 MDHEN and CDR2 SYDVKM. The CDR3 nucleotides are TGTGCCAGCAGTTTATCGGTAGGAAGCTATGGCTACACCTTC. Its translation: CASSLSVGSYGYTF.

This clonotype appeared many times. The chain combines TRBV7-3 with TRBJ1-1, with a weak D call TRBD1 (5 bases). Germline CDR1 and CDR2: SGHTA and FQGTGA. Deletions cut 3 bases from V and 5 bases from J, with 13 bases between. There are 14 residues in the CDR3. As DNA, the CDR3 is TGTGCCAGCAGCTTTAGGGCCTCAGGGACTGAAGCTTTCTTT. This codes for CASSFRASGTEAFF. Supplemented by reference TRBV7-3 and TRBJ1-1, the full variable domain reads GAGVSQTPSNKVTEKGKYVELRCDPISGHTALYWYRQSLGQGPEFLIYFQGTGAADDSGLPNDRFFAVRPEGSVSTLKIQRTERGDSAVYLCASSFRASGTEAFFGQGTRLTVV.

This clonotype was counted between two and nine times. This sequence joins TRBV6-5 and TRBJ2-7; TRBD1 aligns across 10 bases. The CDR3 is 16 residues long. The germline CDR1 and CDR2 sequences are MNHEY and SVGAGI. V dropped 4 bases and J dropped 3; count of bases not matched to a gene: 9. CDR3 protein: CASSSLSRDRGYEQYF. The CDR3 DNA reads TGTGCCAGCAGTTCACTTAGCCGGGACAGGGGCTACGAGCAGTACTTC.